The next 21 T cell receptor beta chains were all read from a single sample in a study of blood T cell repertoires in COVID-19. Sequencing used immunoSEQ multiplex PCR; TCRdb keeps in-frame clones, though not all of them. In the table there are nearly 110,000 clones, about 64% of which are singletons. The sequenced sample was peripheral blood. These receptors originate from a human donor with acute or convalescent COVID-19. The donor label of this sample is uncertain.

This clone was found a few times. The chain employs TRBV21-1 and TRBJ1-2; the DNA was not used to check the table's D call, TRBD1. TRBV21-1 is tagged as a pseudogene. This CDR3 has 21 amino acids. The CDR3 reads CASTSTGTGDLIRILDYGYTF. The CDR3 DNA follows: TGTGCCAGCACCTCGACCGGGACAGGGGACCTAATTCGAATCCTAGACTATGGCTACACCTTC.

The chain has TRBV30 and TRBJ2-1; 11 nucleotides line up with TRBD2. The germline V gene has CDR1 GTSNPN and CDR2 SVGIG (reference sequence). The trim removed 4 bases at V and 9 bases at J, leaving 5 bases unmatched. CDR3 length: 13 residues. CDR3 loop: CAWISGGAGEQFF. Here the CDR3 DNA reads TGTGCCTGGATTAGCGGGGGGGCCGGTGAGCAGTTCTTC. The variable domain in full, with the rest retrieved from reference TRBV30 and TRBJ2-1, is SQTIHQWPATLVQPVGSPLSLECTVEGTSNPNLYWYRQAAGRGLQLLFYSVGIGQISSEVPQNLSASRPQDRQFILSSKKLLLSDSGFYLCAWISGGAGEQFFGPGTRLTVL.

The CDR3 DNA sequence: TGTGCCAGCAGCAAAGTTGGACAGGGGAGGGCCAACGTCCTGACTTTC. Translation: CASSKVGQGRANVLTF. The rearrangement uses TRBV21-1 and TRBJ2-6; the D call of TRBD1 is as the table states it, not checked on the DNA. TRBV21-1 is marked as a pseudogene. This CDR3 is built from 16 residues.

The chain joins TRBV4-1 to TRBJ1-3, with D possibly matching TRBD1 (5 bases). V was pared by 0 bases and J by 0 bases, with 12 bases between. Germline V CDR1 and CDR2: MGHRA, YSYEKL. The CDR3 runs to 17 residues. CDR3 residues: CASSQDIAGVSGNTIYF. For the CDR3, the DNA is TGCGCCAGCAGCCAAGATATTGCGGGGGTCTCTGGAAACACCATATATTTT.

This clone was counted between two and nine times. The chain has TRBV28 and TRBJ1-5; no clear D. Trimming removed 3 bases from V and 6 bases from J, with 9 bases in between. The CDR3 contains 13 residues. Germline CDR1 is MDHEN and CDR2 is SYDVKM. The DNA for the CDR3 is TGTGCCAGCAGTTTTTCGGGGATTCAGCCCCAGCATTTT. It encodes CASSFSGIQPQHF.

V is TRBV7-9 and J is TRBJ2-1, with 8 bases aligning to TRBD1. V was clipped by 5 bases and J by 5 bases; unmatched bases: 5. The CDR3 is 14 residues long. Germline lookup yields CDR1 SEHNR and CDR2 FQNEAQ (reference sequence). The CDR3 DNA is TGTGCCAGCAGCCCGGACAGGGTCCACAATGAGCAGTTCTTC. Translated, it gives CASSPDRVHNEQFF.

The chain couples TRBV5-6 to TRBJ1-6, with D unclear. Per germline, CDR1 SGHDT and CDR2 YYEEEE. This CDR3 region has 15 residues. Trimming removed 2 bases from V and 7 bases from J, with 13 bases in between. The CDR3 DNA reads TGTGCCAGCAGCTTCGGGATTGGAGGGAATTCACCCCTCCACTTT. This translates into CASSFGIGGNSPLHF.

V is TRBV30 and J is TRBJ2-2; TRBD1 might be the D (5 bases). Deletions cut 3 bases from V and 5 bases from J, with 10 bases between. This CDR3 has 13 amino acids. Germline lookup yields CDR1 GTSNPN and CDR2 SVGIG (reference sequence). The CDR3 reads CAWSLQGTGELFF. In nucleotides, the CDR3 is TGTGCCTGGAGCCTGCAGGGAACCGGGGAGCTGTTTTTT.

The chain links TRBV6-5 to TRBJ1-1, with unresolved D. The CDR3 contains 15 residues. V lost 0 bases and J lost 1, with 9 bases in between. Germline-derived CDR1 and CDR2 are MNHEY and SVGAGI. Here the CDR3 DNA reads TGTGCCAGCAGTTACTCGGCGGCCTCGAACACTGAAGCTTTCTTT. Its protein is CASSYSAASNTEAFF.

This clone appeared once. The rearrangement joins TRBV19 to TRBJ2-3, with a possible D match to TRBD1 (8 bases). This CDR3 spans 16 amino acids. The germline CDR1 and CDR2 sequences are LNHDA and SQIVND (reference sequence). The V end lost 5 bases, the J end lost 0 bases, and 15 bases lay between the germline ends. CDR3 in amino acids: CASSYRGGASTDTQYF. CDR3 sequence (DNA): TGTGCCAGTAGTTACAGGGGGGGGGCTAGCACAGATACGCAGTATTTT.

This clone appeared once. The gene calls are TRBV10-2 and TRBJ2-7; perhaps TRBD1 as D (7 bases). Germline loops: CDR1 WSHSY, CDR2 SAAADI. The CDR3 covers 14 residues. V shed 3 bases and J shed 3 bases, with 12 bases lying between them. In nucleotides, the CDR3 is TGCGCCAGCAGTGATCAGGGGGGAGTCTACGAGCAGTACTTC. It codes for CASSDQGGVYEQYF.

The chain is built from TRBV24-1 and TRBJ2-1; 12 nucleotides match TRBD1. The V gene end was trimmed by 0 bases and the J gene end by 8 bases; junction bases not matched to a gene: 7. The CDR3 runs 17 residues. Germline lookup yields CDR1 KGHDR and CDR2 SFDVKD. This CDR3 is CATSDLPSGQGADEQFF. CDR3 in DNA: TGTGCCACCAGTGATTTGCCATCGGGACAGGGGGCCGATGAGCAGTTCTTC.

This clone turned up a few times. The chain recombines TRBV19 with TRBJ2-7; TRBD2 aligns across 8 bases. The CDR3 is 14 amino acids. The germline gives CDR1 LNHDA, CDR2 SQIVND (reference sequence). V shed 5 bases and J 2 bases; nucleotides not matched to a gene: 5. In DNA form, the CDR3 reads TGTGCCAGTAGTTTTGGCGGGGGGACCTACGAGCAGTACTTC. It translates to CASSFGGGTYEQYF.

The chain is built from TRBV3-1 (or the pseudogene TRBV3-2) and TRBJ2-7, with TRBD1 identical over 9 bases. The ends lost 0 bases at V and 6 bases at J; junction bases unmatched: 15. This CDR3 has 18 amino acids. CDR1 is LGHDT, CDR2 YNNKEL, per germline (reference sequence). Written as DNA, the CDR3 is TGTGCCAGCAGCCAAGAAAGCCGGGACAGGGTAGAAGTCGGCGAGCAGTACGTC. This gives the protein CASSQESRDRVEVGEQYV.

The rearrangement links TRBV6-5 to TRBJ1-4; the match to TRBD1 covers 7 bases. CDR1 and CDR2 from the germline V gene are MNHEY and SVGAGI. V was pared by 6 bases and J by 7 bases, with 5 bases of the junction left unmatched. The CDR3 sequence is 13 residues long. Written as DNA, the CDR3 is TGTGCCAGCAGAAGGGACAGCGGTGAAAAACTGTTTTTT. Protein sequence: CASRRDSGEKLFF.

The CDR3 region has the DNA TGCGCCAGCAGCCAAGGACACCCACCTCAGCCCCAGCATTTT. It encodes CASSQGHPPQPQHF. The chain joins TRBV4-1 to TRBJ1-5; unclear D gene. CDR3 length: 14 residues. The V gene lost 1 base and the J gene lost 6 bases, with 10 bases spanning the gap. CDR1 MGHRA and CDR2 YSYEKL come from the germline V gene.

This clone turned up a few times. The chain is built from TRBV6-6 and TRBJ1-6; 8 bases fit TRBD1. The V gene's germline CDR1 is MNHNY and CDR2 SVGAGI (reference sequence). The CDR3 covers 14 residues. J lost 10 bases, V lost 6 bases, and 8 bases had no gene match. The CDR3 bases are TGTGCCAGCAGGGCCGCGACAGGGGCCTCACCCCTCCACTTT. It codes for CASRAATGASPLHF.

The rearrangement links TRBV3-1 (or the pseudogene TRBV3-2) to TRBJ2-3; D is unresolved. Germline-derived CDR1 and CDR2 are LGHDT and YNNKEL (reference sequence). Trimming removed 3 bases from V and 6 bases from J, with 7 bases in between. CDR3 length: 12 amino acids. The CDR3 here is CASSQNGDTQYF. CDR3 coding DNA: TGTGCCAGCAGCCAGAACGGTGATACGCAGTATTTT.

The V gene is TRBV10-1, the J gene TRBJ2-2; D possibly corresponds to TRBD2 (5 bases). The V end lost 5 bases, the J end lost 4 bases, and 11 bases lay between the germline ends. The V gene's germline CDR1 is WNHNN and CDR2 SYGVQD (reference sequence). This CDR3 region has 14 residues. The CDR3 sequence is CASSRGDGTGELFF. As DNA, the CDR3 is TGCGCCAGCAGTCGGGGTGACGGCACCGGGGAGCTGTTTTTT.

This chain links TRBV5-1 with TRBJ2-1; 8 bases are shared with TRBD1. Trimming at V came to 4 bases and at J to 5 bases, leaving 14 bases not matched to a gene. Germline V lookup: CDR1 SGHRS, CDR2 YFSETQ. This CDR3 comprises 17 residues. The CDR3 sequence: CASSAPERTGPNNEQFF. CDR3 DNA sequence: TGCGCCAGCAGCGCCCCCGAGAGGACAGGGCCAAACAATGAGCAGTTCTTC.

As to this clone: The sample holds other DNA sequences that translate to the same CDR3. The CDR3, as DNA: TGTGCCAGCTCAAGACAGGGGGGGAACACTGAAGCTTTCTTT. Translation: CASSRQGGNTEAFF. V is TRBV18 and J is TRBJ1-1; 9 bases match TRBD1. J was trimmed by 1 base and V by 5 bases; bases with no gene match: 2. This CDR3 has 14 residues. In germline, CDR1 is KGHSH, CDR2 LQKENI.